This TCR beta chain appears in the sequencing data of a study of T cells in Graves' hyperthyroidism and ophthalmopathy. An absence of ophthalmopathy progression within 18 months meant stable Graves' hyperthyroidism. What was amplified from RNA transcripts were TCR beta CDR3 regions. First-round RT-PCR with HTBI primers amplified the TCR CDR3 region. TCRdb re-analysed the multiplex PCR reads in MiXCR, keeping a single row per CDR3 protein. Here the sample spans 600,000 to 800,000 distinct CDR3 sequences, over 35% being singletons. This clonotype came up many times. V was shortened by 8 bases and J by 2 bases, with 15 bases between the two germline ends. CDR1 is DFQATT and CDR2 is SNEGSKA in the germline V gene (reference sequence). This CDR3 region has 13 residues.

Sequenced material: blood. The sequence was collected from a woman between 40 and 50 years old with Graves' hyperthyroidism. The chain is built from TRBV20-1 and TRBJ1-2; D not resolved. The CDR3 DNA is TGCAGTTCTTGGGTGGCGAGCAACTATGGCTACACCTTC. It translates to CSSWVASNYGYTF.